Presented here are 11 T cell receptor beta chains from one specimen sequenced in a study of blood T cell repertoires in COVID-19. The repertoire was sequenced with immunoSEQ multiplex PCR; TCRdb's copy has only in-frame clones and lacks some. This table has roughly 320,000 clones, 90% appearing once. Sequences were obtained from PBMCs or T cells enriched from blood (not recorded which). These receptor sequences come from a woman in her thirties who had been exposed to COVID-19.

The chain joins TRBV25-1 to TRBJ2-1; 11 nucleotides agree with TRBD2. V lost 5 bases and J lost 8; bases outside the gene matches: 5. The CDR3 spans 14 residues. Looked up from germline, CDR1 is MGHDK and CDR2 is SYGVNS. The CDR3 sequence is CASSLLAGVHEQFF. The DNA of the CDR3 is TGTGCCAGCAGTTTACTAGCGGGGGTGCATGAGCAGTTCTTC.

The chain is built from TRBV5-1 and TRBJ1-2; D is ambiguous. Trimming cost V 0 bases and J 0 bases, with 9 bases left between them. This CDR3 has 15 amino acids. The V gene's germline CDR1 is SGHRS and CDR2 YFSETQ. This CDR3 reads CASSLASYTNYGYTF. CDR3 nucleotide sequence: TGCGCCAGCAGCTTGGCCTCTTATACTAACTATGGCTACACCTTC.

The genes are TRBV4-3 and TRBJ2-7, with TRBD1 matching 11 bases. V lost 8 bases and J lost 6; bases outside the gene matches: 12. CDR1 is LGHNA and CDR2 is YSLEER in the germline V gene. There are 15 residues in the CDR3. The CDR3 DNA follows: TGCGCCAGCCCCACACCGGGACAGGGGGTCTGCGAGCAGTACTTC. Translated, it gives CASPTPGQGVCEQYF.

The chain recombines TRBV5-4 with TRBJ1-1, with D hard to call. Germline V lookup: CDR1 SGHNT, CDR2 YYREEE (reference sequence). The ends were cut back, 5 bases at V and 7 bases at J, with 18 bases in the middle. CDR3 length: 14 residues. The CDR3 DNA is TGTGCCAGCAGTCGCCGGGAACATCAGATTGAAGCTTTCTTT. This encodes CASSRREHQIEAFF.

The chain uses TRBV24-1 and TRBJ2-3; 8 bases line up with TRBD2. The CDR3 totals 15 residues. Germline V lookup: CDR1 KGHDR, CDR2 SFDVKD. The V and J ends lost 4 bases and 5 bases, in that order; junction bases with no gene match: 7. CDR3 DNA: TGTGCCACCAGTGACCCGGGGGGGCAAGGAGATACGCAGTATTTT. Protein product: CATSDPGGQGDTQYF.

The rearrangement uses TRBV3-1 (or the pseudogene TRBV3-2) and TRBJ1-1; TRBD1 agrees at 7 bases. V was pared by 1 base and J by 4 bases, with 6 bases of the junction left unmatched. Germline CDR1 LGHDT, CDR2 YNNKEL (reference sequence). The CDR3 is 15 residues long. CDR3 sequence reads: CASSQARAGGTEAFF. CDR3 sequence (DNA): TGTGCCAGCAGCCAAGCACGCGCAGGGGGCACTGAAGCTTTCTTT.

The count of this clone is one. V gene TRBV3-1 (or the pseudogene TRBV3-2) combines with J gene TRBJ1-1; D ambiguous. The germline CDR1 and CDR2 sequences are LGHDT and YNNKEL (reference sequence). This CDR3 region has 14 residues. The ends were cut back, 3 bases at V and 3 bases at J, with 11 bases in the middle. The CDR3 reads CASSHWTWDTEAFF. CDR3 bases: TGTGCCAGCAGCCACTGGACTTGGGACACTGAAGCTTTCTTT.

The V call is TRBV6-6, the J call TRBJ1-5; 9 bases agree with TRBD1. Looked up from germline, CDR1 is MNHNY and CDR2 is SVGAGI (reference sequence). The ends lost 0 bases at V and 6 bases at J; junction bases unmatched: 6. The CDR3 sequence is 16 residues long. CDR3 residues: CASSYSTGGAGQPQHF. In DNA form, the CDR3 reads TGTGCCAGCAGTTACTCGACAGGGGGGGCCGGTCAGCCCCAGCATTTT.

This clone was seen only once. For the CDR3, the DNA is TGTGCCAGCAGTCAAAGCCCTCAGCGGACAGTCAGTCAGCCCCAGCATTTT. This sequence encodes CASSQSPQRTVSQPQHF. The chain links TRBV6-6 to TRBJ1-5, with a weak D call TRBD1 (6 bases). Trimming cost V 5 bases and J 6 bases, with 23 bases left between them. CDR1 is MNHNY and CDR2 is SVGAGI in the germline V gene (reference sequence). This CDR3 contains 17 residues.

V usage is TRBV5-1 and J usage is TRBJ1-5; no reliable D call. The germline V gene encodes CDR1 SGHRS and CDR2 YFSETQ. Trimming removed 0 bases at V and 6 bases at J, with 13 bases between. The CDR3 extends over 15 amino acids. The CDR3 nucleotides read TGCGCCAGCAGCTTGGCCTCGGGTACGGCTCAGCCCCAGCATTTT. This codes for CASSLASGTAQPQHF. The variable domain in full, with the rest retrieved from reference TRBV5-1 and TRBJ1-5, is KAGVTQTPRYLIKTRGQQVTLSCSPISGHRSVSWYQQTPGQGLQFLFEYFSETQRNKGNFPGRFSGRQFSNSRSEMNVSTLELGDSALYLCASSLASGTAQPQHFGDGTRLSIL.

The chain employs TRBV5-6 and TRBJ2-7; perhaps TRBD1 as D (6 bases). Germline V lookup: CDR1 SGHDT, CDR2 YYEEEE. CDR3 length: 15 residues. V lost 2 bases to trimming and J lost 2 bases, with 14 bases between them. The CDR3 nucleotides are TGTGCCAGCAGCTTTAGGACAGAAAATGCCTACGAGCAGTACTTC. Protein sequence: CASSFRTENAYEQYF.